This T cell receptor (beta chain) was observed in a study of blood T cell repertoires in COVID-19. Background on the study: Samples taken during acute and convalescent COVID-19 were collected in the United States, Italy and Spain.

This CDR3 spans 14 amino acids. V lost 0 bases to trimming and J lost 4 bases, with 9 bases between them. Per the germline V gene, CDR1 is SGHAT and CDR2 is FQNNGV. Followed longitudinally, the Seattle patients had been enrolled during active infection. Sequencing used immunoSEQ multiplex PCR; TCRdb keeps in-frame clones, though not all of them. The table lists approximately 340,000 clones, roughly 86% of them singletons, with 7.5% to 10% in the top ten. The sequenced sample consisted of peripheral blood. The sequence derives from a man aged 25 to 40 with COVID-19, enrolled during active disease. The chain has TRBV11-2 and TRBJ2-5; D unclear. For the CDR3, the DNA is TGTGCCAGCAGCTTAGAATATGCGGTAGAGACCCAGTACTTC. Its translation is CASSLEYAVETQYF.